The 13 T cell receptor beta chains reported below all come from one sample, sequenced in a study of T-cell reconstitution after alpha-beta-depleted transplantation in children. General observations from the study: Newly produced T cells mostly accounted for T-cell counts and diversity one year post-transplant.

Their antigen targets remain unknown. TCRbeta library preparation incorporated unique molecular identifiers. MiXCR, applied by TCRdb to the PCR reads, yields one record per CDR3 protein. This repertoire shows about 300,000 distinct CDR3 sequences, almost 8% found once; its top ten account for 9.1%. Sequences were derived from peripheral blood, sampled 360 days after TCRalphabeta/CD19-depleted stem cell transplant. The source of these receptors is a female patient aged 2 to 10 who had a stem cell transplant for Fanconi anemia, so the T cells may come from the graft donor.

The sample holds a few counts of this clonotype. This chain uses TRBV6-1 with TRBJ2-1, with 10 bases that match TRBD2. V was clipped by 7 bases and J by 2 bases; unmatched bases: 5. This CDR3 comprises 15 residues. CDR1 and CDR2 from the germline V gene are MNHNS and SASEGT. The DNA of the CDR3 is TGTGCCAGCACTCCAAGCGGGGGGGCCTACAATGAGCAGTTCTTC. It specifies CASTPSGGAYNEQFF.

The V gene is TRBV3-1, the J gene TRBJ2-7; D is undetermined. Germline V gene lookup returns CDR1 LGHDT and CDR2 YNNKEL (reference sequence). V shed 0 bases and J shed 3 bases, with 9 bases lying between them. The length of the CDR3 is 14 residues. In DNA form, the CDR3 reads TGTGCCAGCAGCCAAGACGCCTATTTCTACGAGCAGTACTTC. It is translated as CASSQDAYFYEQYF.

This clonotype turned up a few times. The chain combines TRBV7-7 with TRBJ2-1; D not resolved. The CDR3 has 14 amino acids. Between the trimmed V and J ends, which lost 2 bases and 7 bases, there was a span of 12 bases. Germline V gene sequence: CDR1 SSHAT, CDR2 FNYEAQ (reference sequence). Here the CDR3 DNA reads TGTGCCAGCAGCTTACGGCTCGGTCAAAATGAGCAGTTCTTC. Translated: CASSLRLGQNEQFF.

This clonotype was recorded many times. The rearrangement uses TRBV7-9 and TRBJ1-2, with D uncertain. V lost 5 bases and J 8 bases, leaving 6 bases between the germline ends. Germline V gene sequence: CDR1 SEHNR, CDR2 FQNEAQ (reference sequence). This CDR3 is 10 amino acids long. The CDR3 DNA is TGTGCCAGCAGCGGGCCCGGCTACACCTTC. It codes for CASSGPGYTF.

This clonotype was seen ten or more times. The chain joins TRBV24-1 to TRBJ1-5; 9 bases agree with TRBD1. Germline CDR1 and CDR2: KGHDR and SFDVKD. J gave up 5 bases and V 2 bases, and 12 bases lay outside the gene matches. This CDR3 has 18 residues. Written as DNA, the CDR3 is TGTGCCACCAGTGATTCTTTCATGGGACAGGGTAACGATCAGCCCCAGCATTTT. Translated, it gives CATSDSFMGQGNDQPQHF.

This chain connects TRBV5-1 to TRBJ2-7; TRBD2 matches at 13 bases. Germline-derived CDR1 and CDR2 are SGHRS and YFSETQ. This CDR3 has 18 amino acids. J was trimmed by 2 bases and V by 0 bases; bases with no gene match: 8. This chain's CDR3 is CASSLDNSGTSGAYEQYF. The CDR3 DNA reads TGCGCCAGCAGCTTGGATAATTCCGGGACTAGCGGGGCCTACGAGCAGTACTTC.

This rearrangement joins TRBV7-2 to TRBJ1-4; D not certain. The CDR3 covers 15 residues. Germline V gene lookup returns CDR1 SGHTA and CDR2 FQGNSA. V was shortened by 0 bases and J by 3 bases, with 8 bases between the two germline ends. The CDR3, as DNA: TGTGCCAGCAGCTTAGCGGGGAGATCTAATGAAAAACTGTTTTTT. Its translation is CASSLAGRSNEKLFF.

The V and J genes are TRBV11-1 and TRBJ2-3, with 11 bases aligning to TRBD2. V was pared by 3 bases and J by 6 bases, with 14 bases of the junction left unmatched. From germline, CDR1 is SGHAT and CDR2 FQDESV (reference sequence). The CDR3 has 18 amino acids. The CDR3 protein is CASSLGVLAGATWDTQYF. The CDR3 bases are TGTGCCAGCAGCTTGGGGGTACTAGCGGGGGCTACGTGGGATACGCAGTATTTT.

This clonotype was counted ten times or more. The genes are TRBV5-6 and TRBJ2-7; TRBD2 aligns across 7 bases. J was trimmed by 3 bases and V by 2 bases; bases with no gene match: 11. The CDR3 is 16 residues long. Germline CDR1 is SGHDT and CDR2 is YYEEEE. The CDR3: CASSFSPGGYFYEQYF. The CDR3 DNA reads TGTGCCAGCAGCTTTTCACCGGGGGGATATTTCTACGAGCAGTACTTC.

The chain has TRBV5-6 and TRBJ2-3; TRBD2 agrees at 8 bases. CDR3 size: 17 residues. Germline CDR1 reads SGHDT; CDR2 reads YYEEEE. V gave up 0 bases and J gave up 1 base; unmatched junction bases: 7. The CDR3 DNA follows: TGTGCCAGCAGCTTGGGATCGGGAGGGACGGGCACAGATACGCAGTATTTT. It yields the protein CASSLGSGGTGTDTQYF.

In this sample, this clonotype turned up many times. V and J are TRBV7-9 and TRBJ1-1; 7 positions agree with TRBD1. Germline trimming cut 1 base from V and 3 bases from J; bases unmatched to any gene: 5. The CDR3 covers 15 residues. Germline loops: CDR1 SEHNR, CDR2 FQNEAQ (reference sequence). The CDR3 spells CASSLDDRDDTEAFF. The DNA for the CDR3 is TGTGCCAGCAGCTTAGATGACAGGGATGACACTGAAGCTTTCTTT. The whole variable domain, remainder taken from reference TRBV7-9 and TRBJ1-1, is DTGVSQNPRHKITKRGQNVTFRCDPISEHNRLYWYRQTLGQGPEFLTYFQNEAQLEKSRLLSDRFSAERPKGSFSTLEIQRTEQGDSAMYLCASSLDDRDDTEAFFGQGTRLTVV.

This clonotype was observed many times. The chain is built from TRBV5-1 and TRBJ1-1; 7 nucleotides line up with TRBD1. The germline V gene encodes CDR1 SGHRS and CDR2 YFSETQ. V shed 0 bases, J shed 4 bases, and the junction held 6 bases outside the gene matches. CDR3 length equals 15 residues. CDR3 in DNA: TGCGCCAGCAGCTTGGAAAGTCCAGGGGGCACTGAAGCTTTCTTT. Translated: CASSLESPGGTEAFF.

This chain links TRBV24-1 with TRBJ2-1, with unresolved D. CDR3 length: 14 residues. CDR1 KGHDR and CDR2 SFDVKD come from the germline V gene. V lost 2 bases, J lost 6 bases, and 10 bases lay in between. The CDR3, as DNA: TGTGCCACCAGTGATTCTCCAGGATTCAATGAGCAGTTCTTC. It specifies CATSDSPGFNEQFF.